The present T cell receptor beta chain was sequenced within a study of blood T cells in healthy people across ages. A second PCR of 7 to 11 cycles used a sample-barcoded 5' primer and a J-beta primer mix. TCRdb reprocessed the 5' RACE reads via MiXCR and lists one record per CDR3 protein. The sample gives roughly 1,500,000 distinct CDR3 sequences, about 31% of which show up once; approximately 10% is in the top ten. A minimum of 5.5 micrograms of total RNA was extracted per sample. Input material: blood. The clonotype originates from a young woman in good health.

The CDR3: CASSFLPGGMNTEAFF. The DNA of the CDR3 is TGTGCCAGCAGCTTTCTGCCGGGGGGGATGAACACTGAAGCTTTCTTT. The J gene is TRBJ1-1, the V gene TRBV5-5, with TRBD1 as a possible D gene (5 bases). With 2 bases removed from V and 0 bases from J, the gap between germline ends came to 14 bases. Germline CDR1 reads SGHKS; CDR2 reads YYEKEE (reference sequence). This CDR3 is 16 amino acids long.